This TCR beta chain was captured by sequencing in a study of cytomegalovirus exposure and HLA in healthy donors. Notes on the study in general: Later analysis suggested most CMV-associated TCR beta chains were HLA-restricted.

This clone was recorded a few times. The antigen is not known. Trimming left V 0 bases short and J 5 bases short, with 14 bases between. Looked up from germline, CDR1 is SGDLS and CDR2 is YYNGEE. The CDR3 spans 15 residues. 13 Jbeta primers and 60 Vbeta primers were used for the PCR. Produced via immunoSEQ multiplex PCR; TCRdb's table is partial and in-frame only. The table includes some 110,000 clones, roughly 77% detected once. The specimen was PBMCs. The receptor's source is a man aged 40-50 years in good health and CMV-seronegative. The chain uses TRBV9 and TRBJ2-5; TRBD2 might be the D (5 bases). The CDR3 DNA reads TGTGCCAGCAGCGTAGGGCTAGGAGGTGGGGAGACCCAGTACTTC. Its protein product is CASSVGLGGGETQYF.